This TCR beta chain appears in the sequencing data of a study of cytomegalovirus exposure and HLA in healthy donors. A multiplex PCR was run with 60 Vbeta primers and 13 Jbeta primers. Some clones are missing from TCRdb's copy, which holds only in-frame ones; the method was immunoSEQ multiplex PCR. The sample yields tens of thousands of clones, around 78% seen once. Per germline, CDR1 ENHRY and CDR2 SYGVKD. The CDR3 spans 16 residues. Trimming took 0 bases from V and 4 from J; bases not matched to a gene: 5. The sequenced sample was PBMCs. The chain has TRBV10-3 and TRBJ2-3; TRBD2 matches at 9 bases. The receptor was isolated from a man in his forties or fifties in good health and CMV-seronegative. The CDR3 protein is CAISESSGLAADTQYF. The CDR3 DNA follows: TGTGCCATCAGTGAGTCTTCGGGACTAGCCGCAGATACGCAGTATTTT.